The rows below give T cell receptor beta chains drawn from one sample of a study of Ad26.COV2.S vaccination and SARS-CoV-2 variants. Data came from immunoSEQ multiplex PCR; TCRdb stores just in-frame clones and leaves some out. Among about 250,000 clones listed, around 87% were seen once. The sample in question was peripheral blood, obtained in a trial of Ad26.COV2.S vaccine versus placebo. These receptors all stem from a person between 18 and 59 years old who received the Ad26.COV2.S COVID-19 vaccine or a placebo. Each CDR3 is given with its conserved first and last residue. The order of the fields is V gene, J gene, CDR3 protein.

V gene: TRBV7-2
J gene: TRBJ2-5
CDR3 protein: CASSSRTQETQYF

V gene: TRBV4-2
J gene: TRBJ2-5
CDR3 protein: CASSQDLPETQYF

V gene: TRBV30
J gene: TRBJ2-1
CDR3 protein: CAWSHVRGEQFF

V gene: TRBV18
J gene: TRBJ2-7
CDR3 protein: CASSRGVAGSYEQYF

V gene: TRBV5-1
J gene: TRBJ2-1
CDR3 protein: CASSRTPTSLPGNEQFF

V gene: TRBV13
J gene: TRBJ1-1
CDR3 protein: CASSLRQGNTEAFF

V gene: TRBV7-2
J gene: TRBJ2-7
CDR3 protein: CASSLVGSLREQYF

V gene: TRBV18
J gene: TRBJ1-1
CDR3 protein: CASSLIRQDNTEAFF

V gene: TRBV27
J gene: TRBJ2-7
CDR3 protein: CASSFTGTTLYEQYF

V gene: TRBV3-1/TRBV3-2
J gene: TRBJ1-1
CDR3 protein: CASSQGRATEAFF

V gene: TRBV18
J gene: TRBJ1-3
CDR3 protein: CASSPAGTGTGNTIYF

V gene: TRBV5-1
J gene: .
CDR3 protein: CASSPLAGNAYEQYF

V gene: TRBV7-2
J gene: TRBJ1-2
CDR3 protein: CASTQVYGYTF

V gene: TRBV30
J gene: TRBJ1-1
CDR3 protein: CAWSVFANTEAFF

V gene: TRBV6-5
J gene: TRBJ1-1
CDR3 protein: CASSYSQGPTEAFF

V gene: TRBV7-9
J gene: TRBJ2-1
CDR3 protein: CASSFRQGAYNEQFF

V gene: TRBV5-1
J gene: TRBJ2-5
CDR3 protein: CASSFASETQYF

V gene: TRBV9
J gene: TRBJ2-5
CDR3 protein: CASSPDPVYQETQYF

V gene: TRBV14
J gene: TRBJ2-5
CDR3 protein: CASSHNIGETQYF

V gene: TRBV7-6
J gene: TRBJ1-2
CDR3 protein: CASSTGQGGVGYTF

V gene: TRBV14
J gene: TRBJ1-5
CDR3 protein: CASSQFSGTGGILSNQPQHF

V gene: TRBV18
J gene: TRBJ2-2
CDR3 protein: CASSPFDYSGGNTGELFF

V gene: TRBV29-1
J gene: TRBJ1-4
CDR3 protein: CSVDSRGLLNEKLFF

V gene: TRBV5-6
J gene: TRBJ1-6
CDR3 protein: CASSPPGQWGISPLHF

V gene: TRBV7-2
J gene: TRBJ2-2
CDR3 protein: CASSSRMGASGVGTGELFF

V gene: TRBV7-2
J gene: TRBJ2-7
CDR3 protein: CASSSSGSSYEQYF

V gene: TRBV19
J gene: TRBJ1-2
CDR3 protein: CASSIPHRIPNYGYTF

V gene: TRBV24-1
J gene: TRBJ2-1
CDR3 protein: CATSDTQGAGSGNEQFF

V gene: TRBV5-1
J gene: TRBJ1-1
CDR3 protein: CASSWVGAGEDWNTEAFF

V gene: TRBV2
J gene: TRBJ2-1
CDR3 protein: CASSAGETEQFF

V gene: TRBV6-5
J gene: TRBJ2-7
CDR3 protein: CATRDTALSYEQYF

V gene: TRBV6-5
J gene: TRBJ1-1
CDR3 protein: CASTRVHDSEAFF

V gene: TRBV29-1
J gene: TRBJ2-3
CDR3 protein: CSVDKGLADTQYF

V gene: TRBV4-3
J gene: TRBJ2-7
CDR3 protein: CASSQAGTGSYEQYF

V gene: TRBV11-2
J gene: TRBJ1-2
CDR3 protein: CASSYPGTGAAYGYTF

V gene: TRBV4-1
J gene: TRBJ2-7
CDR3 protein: CASSQDPATSGYEQYF

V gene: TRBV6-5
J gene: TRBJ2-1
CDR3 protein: CATKLAEIYNEQFF

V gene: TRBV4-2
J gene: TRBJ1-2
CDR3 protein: CASSQDRTGVRATTNYGYTF

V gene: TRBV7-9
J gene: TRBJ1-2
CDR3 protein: CASSNRGYGYTF

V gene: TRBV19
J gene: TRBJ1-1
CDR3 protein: CASSIPGTGILEAFF

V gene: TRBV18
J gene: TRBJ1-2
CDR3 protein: CASSPPSSPNYGYTF

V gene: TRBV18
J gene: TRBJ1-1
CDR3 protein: CASSPMEGARDTEAFF

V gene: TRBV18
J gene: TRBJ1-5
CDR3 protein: CASSSSGFGNQPQHF

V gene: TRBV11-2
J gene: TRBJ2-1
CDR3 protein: CASSRNNEQFF

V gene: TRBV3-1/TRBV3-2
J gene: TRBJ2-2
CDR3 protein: CASSQGGNTGELFF

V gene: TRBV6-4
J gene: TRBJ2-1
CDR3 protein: CASSIGTSGNNEQFF

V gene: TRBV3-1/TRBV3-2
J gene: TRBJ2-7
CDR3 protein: CASSLGTQSYEQYF

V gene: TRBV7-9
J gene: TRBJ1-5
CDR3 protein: CASSFVGGQPQHF

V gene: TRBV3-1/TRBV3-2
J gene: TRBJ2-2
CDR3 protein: CASSLLSGQGTPGELFF

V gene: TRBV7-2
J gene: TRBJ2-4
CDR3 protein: CASSPLGGGLAKNIQYF

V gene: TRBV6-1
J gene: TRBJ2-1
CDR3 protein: CASSERIVTYNEQFF

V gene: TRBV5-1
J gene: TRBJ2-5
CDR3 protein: CASRQDRGQETQYF

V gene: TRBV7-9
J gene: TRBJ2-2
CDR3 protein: CASSATSGFTGELFF

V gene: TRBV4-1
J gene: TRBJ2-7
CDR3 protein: CASRNVAGGFGEQYF

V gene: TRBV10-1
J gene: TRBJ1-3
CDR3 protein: CASSLGLGNTIYF

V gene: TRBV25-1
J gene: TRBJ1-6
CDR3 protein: CASSEADRGNSPLHF

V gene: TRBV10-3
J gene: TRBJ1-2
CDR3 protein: CAISEVGNYGYTF

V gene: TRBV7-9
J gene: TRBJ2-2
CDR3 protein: CASSQSSLNTGELFF

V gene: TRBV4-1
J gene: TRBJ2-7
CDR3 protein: CASSQAPGQGDTYEQYF